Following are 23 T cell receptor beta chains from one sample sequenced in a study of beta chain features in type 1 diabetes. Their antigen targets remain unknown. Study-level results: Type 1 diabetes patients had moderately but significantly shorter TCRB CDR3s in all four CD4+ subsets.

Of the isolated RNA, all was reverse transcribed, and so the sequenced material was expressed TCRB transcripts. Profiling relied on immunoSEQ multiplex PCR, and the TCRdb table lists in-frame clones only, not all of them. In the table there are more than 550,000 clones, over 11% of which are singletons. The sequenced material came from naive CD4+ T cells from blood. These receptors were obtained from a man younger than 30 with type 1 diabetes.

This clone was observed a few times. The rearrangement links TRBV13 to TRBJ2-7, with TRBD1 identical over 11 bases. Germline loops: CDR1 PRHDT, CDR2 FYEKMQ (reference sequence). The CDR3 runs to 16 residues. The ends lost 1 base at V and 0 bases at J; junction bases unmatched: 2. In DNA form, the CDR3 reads TGTGCCAGCAGCTTAGATGGGACAGGGGGCTCCTACGAGCAGTACTTC. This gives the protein CASSLDGTGGSYEQYF.

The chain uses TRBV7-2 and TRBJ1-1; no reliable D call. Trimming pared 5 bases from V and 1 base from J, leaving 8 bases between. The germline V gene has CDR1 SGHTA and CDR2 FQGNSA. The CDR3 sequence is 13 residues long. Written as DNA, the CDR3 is TGTGCCAGCAGCGAAGGGCAGAACACTGAAGCTTTCTTT. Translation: CASSEGQNTEAFF. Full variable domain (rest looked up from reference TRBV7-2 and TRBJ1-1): GAGVSQSPSNKVTEKGKDVELRCDPISGHTALYWYRQSLGQGLEFLIYFQGNSAPDKSGLPSDRFSAERTGGSVSTLTIQRTQQEDSAVYLCASSEGQNTEAFFGQGTRLTVV.

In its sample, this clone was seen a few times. CDR3: CSGLSSGGANTEAFF. As DNA, the CDR3 is TGCAGCGGTCTCTCTTCAGGGGGTGCGAACACTGAAGCTTTCTTT. This chain joins TRBV29-1 and TRBJ1-1, with TRBD1 identical over 7 bases. There are 15 residues in the CDR3. V lost 7 bases, J lost 1 base, and 12 bases stayed unmatched. Germline CDR1 is SQVTM and CDR2 is ANQGSEA.

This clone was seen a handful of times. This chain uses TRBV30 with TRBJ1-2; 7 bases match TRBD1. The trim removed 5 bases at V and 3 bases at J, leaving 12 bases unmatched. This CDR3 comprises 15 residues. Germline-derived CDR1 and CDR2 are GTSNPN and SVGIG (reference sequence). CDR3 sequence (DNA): TGTGCCTGGCACCGTTTAGCAGGGGGTGACTATGGCTACACCTTC. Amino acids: CAWHRLAGGDYGYTF. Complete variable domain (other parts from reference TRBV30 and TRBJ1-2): SQTIHQWPATLVQPVGSPLSLECTVEGTSNPNLYWYRQAAGRGLQLLFYSVGIGQISSEVPQNLSASRPQDRQFILSSKKLLLSDSGFYLCAWHRLAGGDYGYTFGSGTRLTVV.

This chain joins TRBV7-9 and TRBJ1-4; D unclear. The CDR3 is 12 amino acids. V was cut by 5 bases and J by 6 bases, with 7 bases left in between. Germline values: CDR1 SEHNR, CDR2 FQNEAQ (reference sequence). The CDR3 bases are TGTGCCAGCAGCGCCCCCGATGAAAAACTGTTTTTT. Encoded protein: CASSAPDEKLFF.

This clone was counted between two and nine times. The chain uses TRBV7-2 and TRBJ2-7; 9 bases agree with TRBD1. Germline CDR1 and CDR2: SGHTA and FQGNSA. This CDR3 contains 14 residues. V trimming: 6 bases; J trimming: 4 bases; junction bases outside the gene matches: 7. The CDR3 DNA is TGTGCCAGCAGTCAGGGACAGGGTTGGTACGAGCAGTACTTC. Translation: CASSQGQGWYEQYF. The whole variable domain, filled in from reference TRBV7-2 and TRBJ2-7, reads GAGVSQSPSNKVTEKGKDVELRCDPISGHTALYWYRQSLGQGLEFLIYFQGNSAPDKSGLPSDRFSAERTGGSVSTLTIQRTQQEDSAVYLCASSQGQGWYEQYFGPGTRLTVT.

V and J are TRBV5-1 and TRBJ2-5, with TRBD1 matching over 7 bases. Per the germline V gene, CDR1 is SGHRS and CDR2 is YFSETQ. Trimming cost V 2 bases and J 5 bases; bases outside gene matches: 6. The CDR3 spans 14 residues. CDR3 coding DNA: TGCGCCAGCAGCTTACAGGGGTTAGAGGAGACCCAGTACTTC. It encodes CASSLQGLEETQYF.

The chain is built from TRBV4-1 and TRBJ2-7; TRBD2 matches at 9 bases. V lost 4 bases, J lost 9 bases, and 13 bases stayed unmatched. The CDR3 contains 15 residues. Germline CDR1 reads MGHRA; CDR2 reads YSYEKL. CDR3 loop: CASSLGLALPGGQYF. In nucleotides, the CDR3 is TGCGCCAGCAGCCTTGGACTAGCGCTCCCGGGGGGGCAGTACTTC.

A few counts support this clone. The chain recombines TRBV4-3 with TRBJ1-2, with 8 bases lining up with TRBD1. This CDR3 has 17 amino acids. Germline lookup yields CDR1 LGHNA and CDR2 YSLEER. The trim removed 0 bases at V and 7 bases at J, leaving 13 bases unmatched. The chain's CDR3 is CASSQDWQGAQDPGYTF. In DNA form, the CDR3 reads TGCGCCAGCAGCCAAGATTGGCAGGGGGCGCAGGATCCTGGCTACACCTTC.

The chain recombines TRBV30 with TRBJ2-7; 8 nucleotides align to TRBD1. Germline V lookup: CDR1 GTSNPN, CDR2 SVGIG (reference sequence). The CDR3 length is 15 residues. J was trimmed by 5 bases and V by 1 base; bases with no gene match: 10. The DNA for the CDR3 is TGTGCCTGGAGTGCAAACCCGACAGGGGTGGACGAGCAGTACTTC. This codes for CAWSANPTGVDEQYF.

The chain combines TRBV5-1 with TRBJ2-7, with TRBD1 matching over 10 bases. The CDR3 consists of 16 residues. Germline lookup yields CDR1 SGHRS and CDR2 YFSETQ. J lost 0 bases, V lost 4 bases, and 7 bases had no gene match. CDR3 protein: CASSRGQGPLSYEQYF. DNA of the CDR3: TGCGCCAGCAGCAGGGGACAGGGGCCCCTCTCCTACGAGCAGTACTTC. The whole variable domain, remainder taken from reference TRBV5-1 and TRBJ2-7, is KAGVTQTPRYLIKTRGQQVTLSCSPISGHRSVSWYQQTPGQGLQFLFEYFSETQRNKGNFPGRFSGRQFSNSRSEMNVSTLELGDSALYLCASSRGQGPLSYEQYFGPGTRLTVT.

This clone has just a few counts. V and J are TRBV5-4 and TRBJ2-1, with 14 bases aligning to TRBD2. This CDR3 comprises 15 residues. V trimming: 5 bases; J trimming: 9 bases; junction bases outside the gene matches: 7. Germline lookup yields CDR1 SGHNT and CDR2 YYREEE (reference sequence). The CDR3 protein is CASRSGTSGRGEQFF. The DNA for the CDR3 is TGTGCCAGCAGATCCGGGACTAGCGGGAGAGGTGAGCAGTTCTTC.

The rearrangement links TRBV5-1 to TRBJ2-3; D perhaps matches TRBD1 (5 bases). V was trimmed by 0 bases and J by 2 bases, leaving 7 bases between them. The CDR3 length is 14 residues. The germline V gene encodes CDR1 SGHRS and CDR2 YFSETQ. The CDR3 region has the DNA TGCGCCAGCAGCTTGGAACAGGACACAGATACGCAGTATTTT. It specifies CASSLEQDTDTQYF.

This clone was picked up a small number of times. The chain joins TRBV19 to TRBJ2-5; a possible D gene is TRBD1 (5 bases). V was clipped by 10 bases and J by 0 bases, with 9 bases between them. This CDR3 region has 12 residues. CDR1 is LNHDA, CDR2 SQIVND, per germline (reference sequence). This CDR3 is CAIATDQETQYF. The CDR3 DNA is TGTGCCATTGCGACAGACCAAGAGACCCAGTACTTC. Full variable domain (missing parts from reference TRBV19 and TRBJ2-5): DGGITQSPKYLFRKEGQNVTLSCEQNLNHDAMYWYRQDPGQGLRLIYYSQIVNDFQKGDIAEGYSVSREKKESFPLTVTSAQKNPTAFYLCAIATDQETQYFGPGTRLLVL.

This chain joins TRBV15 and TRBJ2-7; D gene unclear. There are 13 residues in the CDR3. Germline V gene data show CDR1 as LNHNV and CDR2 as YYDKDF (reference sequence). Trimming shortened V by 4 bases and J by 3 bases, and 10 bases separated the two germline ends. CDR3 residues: CATSTGPDYEQYF. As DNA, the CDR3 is TGTGCCACCAGCACCGGGCCTGACTACGAGCAGTACTTC.

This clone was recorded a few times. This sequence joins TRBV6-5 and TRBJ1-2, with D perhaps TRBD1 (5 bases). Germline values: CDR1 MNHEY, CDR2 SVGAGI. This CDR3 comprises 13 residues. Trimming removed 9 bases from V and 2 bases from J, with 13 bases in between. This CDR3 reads CASLRDGNYGYTF. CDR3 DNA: TGTGCCAGTCTCCGGGACGGAAACTATGGCTACACCTTC.

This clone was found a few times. The CDR3 loop reads CASSPVGLPLPGTIYF. DNA for the CDR3: TGTGCCAGCAGCCCCGTGGGGCTGCCCCTGCCCGGCACCATATATTTT. The chain combines TRBV7-8 with TRBJ1-3, with D tentatively TRBD1 (5 bases). The CDR3 contains 16 residues. The germline V gene encodes CDR1 SGHVS and CDR2 FQNEAQ. The V and J ends lost 5 bases and 9 bases respectively, with 23 bases between them.

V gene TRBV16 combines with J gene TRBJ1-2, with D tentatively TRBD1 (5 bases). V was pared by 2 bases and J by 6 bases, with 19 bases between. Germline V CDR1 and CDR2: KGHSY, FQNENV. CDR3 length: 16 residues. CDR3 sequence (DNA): TGTGCCAGCAGCCAACAAAGTACTGGGACGGAAAATGGCTACACCTTC. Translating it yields CASSQQSTGTENGYTF.

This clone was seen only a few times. The CDR3 sequence is CASSFPSGQGQNEQYF. Here the CDR3 DNA reads TGCGCCAGCAGCTTTCCCTCGGGACAGGGACAAAACGAGCAGTACTTC. The V gene is TRBV5-1, the J gene TRBJ2-7, with TRBD1 identical over 9 bases. The CDR3 spans 16 residues. The V gene's germline CDR1 is SGHRS and CDR2 YFSETQ. V lost 2 bases to trimming and J lost 5 bases; unmatched junction nucleotides: 11.

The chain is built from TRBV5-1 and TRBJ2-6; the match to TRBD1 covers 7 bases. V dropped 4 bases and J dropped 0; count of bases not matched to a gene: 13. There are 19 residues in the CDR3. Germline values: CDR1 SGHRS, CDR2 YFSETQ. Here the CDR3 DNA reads TGCGCCAGCAGCGCAACAACAGGGGTGTATGGCTCTGGGGCCAACGTCCTGACTTTC. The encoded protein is CASSATTGVYGSGANVLTF.

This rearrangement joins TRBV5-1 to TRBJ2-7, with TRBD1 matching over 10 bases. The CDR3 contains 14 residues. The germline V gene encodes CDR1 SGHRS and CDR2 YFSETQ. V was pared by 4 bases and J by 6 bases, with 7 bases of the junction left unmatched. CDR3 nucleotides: TGCGCCAGCAGCGCGGGGACAGGGGTCGGCGAGCAGTACTTC. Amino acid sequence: CASSAGTGVGEQYF.

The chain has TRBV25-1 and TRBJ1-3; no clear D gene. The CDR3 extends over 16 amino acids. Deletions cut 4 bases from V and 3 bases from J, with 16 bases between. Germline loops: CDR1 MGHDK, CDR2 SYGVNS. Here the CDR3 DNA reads TGTGCCAGCAGTGCCCCCGGGAATGCCTTTGGAAACACCATATATTTT. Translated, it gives CASSAPGNAFGNTIYF.

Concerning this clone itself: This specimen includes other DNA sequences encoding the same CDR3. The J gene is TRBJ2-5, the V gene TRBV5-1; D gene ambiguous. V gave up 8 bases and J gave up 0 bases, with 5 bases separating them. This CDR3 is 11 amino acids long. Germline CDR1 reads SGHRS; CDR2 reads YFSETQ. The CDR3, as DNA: TGCGCCAGTAGGTACCAAGAGACCCAGTACTTC. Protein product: CASRYQETQYF. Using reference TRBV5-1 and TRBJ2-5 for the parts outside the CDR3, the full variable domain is KAGVTQTPRYLIKTRGQQVTLSCSPISGHRSVSWYQQTPGQGLQFLFEYFSETQRNKGNFPGRFSGRQFSNSRSEMNVSTLELGDSALYLCASRYQETQYFGPGTRLLVL.